What follows describes a single T cell receptor beta chain. UMI labels and 5' RACE were used to prepare the TRB cDNA libraries. TCRdb re-called the 5' RACE reads; one entry per CDR3 protein, DNA not given. This sample's table reports fewer than 95,000 distinct CDR3 sequences. The CDR3 spans 11 residues. This entry comes from a study of CXCR3-negative and CXCR3-positive naive CD8 T cells. The naive CD8+ gate required CD45RO-CCR7+CD27+CD95- phenotype. This chain links TRBV12-3 or TRBV12-4 with TRBJ1-2. The receptor's source is a human donor in good health. Some clones in this sample may be carry-over from other donors' samples. Specimen: naive CXCR3- CD8+ T cells from blood. Subset: CD45RO-CCR7+CD27+CD95- naive CD8+ T cells lacking CXCR3 (TNR3-). The CDR3 is CASSFRNSYTF.